The next 9 T cell receptor beta chains were all read from a single sample in a study of tumor-infiltrating lymphocytes in primary liver carcinoma. The tissue used was unsorted bulk material of about 17-33 mg. RNA and DNA were co-extracted from it with the AllPrep DNA/RNA mini kit. Total RNA amounting to around 450 ng was the source from which TCR beta cDNA was made with a constant-region primer. Slightly modified ARM-PCR, run as three nested multiplex PCR rounds, produced the TCR beta libraries. It was with TRBV1-TRBV30 forward primers and a C-beta reverse primer that the first two PCR rounds were run, at around 10 cycles each. Each CDR3 protein gets one entry after TCRdb re-called the multiplex PCR reads with MiXCR. In the table there are around 81,000 distinct CDR3 sequences, over 70% of which are singletons. Sequencing was performed on liver tumor tissue from sampling region 4. Noted subset: tumor region T4, right-lateral pole. These receptors originate from an older woman with primary liver carcinoma and hepatitis B virus infection.

Here the CDR3 reads CASNSTSGTQYF. CDR3 DNA: TGTGCCAGCAACTCGACTAGTGGAACGCAGTATTTT. V is TRBV7-3 and J is TRBJ2-3; a possible D gene is TRBD2 (6 bases). The CDR3 covers 12 residues. Germline CDR1 is SGHTA and CDR2 is FQGTGA. V lost 7 bases and J lost 9, with 14 bases in between.

This clonotype was counted at least ten times. This chain connects TRBV4-1 to TRBJ2-1; D may match TRBD1 or TRBD2 (6 bases each). V was pared by 6 bases and J by 7 bases, with 13 bases between. CDR3 size: 13 residues. Germline assignment: CDR1 MGHRA and CDR2 YSYEKL. This chain's CDR3 is CASRQPGANEQFF. The CDR3 bases are TGCGCCAGCAGACAACCGGGGGCTAATGAGCAGTTCTTC.

A word on this clonotype: This may arise from a read error, as a much more abundant clone is one base away. The chain employs TRBV28 and TRBJ1-5; a weak D match, TRBD1 (6 bases). Looked up from germline, CDR1 is MDHEN and CDR2 is SYDVKM. This CDR3 comprises 16 residues. V gave up 2 bases and J gave up 2 bases, with 13 bases separating them. In DNA, the CDR3 is TGTGCCAGCAGTTTAGGGCAGGGGAGATGCAATCAGCCCCAGCATTTT. This translates into CASSLGQGRCNQPQHF.

Remarks on this clonotype: A read error may account for a junction end that differs from germline. The chain combines TRBV14 with TRBJ2-4; TRBD2 is a possible D gene (6 bases). The CDR3 extends over 17 amino acids. CDR1 is SGHDN, CDR2 FVKESK, per germline. In DNA form, the CDR3 reads TGTCCCAGCAGCCAAGAGGGACTGGGGCTAGCCAAAAACATTCAGTACTTC. The encoded protein is CPSSQEGLGLAKNIQYF.

On this clonotype: No conserved phenylalanine or tryptophan is present at the end of the CDR3, so a read error is the likely explanation. The V and J genes are TRBV11-2 and TRBJ2-5, with 9 bases lining up with TRBD2. This CDR3 contains 16 residues. Germline CDR1 is SGHAT and CDR2 is FQNNGV. This CDR3 is CASNYSRGSGREAQYY. The CDR3 DNA is TGTGCCAGCAACTACTCCCGTGGTAGCGGGAGAGAGGCCCAGTACTAC.

This clonotype was seen only a few times. A junction end diverges from the germline sequence, so it may reflect a read error. J is TRBJ2-7 and V is TRBV11-2, with D tentatively TRBD2 (6 bases). The CDR3 runs to 16 residues. Germline V gene lookup returns CDR1 SGHAT and CDR2 FQNNGV. The CDR3 sequence is CASSHLGGKGAYEQYF. The CDR3 DNA sequence: TGTGCCAGCAGCCATTTAGGCGGGAAAGGGGCCTACGAACAGTACTTC.

This chain connects TRBV6-1 to TRBJ2-7, with D hard to call. CDR3 length: 14 residues. CDR1 and CDR2 from the germline V gene are MNHNS and SASEGT. V lost 3 bases to trimming and J lost 2 bases, with 11 bases between them. The CDR3 protein is CASSEIGIAYEQYF. The CDR3 bases are TGTGCCAGCAGTGAGATTGGCATAGCCTACGAGCAGTACTTC.

This clonotype was counted a few times. This may come from a read error, since a much larger clone is one base off. The chain has TRBV5-5 and TRBJ1-1, with a weak D call TRBD1 (5 bases). Germline CDR1 and CDR2: SGHKS and YYEKEE (reference sequence). With 2 bases removed from V and 5 bases from J, the gap between germline ends came to 10 bases. This CDR3 has 13 amino acids. CDR3 coding DNA: TGTGCCAGCAGCTTTGCAGGGAAGACTGAAGCTTTCTTT. Protein product: CASSFAGKTEAFF.

The chain couples TRBV20-1 to TRBJ2-3; TRBD1 matches at 7 bases. The CDR3 sequence is 13 residues long. Germline V lookup: CDR1 DFQATT, CDR2 SNEGSKA (reference sequence). With 4 bases clipped from V and 4 bases from J, the junction kept 5 bases outside the gene matches. The CDR3 nucleotides are TGCAGTGCTATCTTCACAGGGGCAGATACGCAGTATTTT. This sequence encodes CSAIFTGADTQYF.